This T cell receptor beta chain was recorded in a study of control samples from healthy donors and cancer patients. Germline V gives CDR1 MDHEN, CDR2 SYDVKM. The CDR3 covers 15 residues. TCRdb's table, derived via immunoSEQ multiplex PCR, lists solely in-frame clones and lacks some. The sample includes some 140,000 clones, roughly 92% of them seen just once. The receptor's source is a man in his thirties or forties in good health. This rearrangement joins TRBV28 to TRBJ2-6; either TRBD1 or TRBD2 may fit D (7 bases each). The material sequenced was blood. The CDR3 protein is CSSRGGTAGANVLTF. In DNA, the CDR3 is TGTTCGTCCAGGGGAGGGACAGCTGGGGCCAACGTCCTGACTTTC.